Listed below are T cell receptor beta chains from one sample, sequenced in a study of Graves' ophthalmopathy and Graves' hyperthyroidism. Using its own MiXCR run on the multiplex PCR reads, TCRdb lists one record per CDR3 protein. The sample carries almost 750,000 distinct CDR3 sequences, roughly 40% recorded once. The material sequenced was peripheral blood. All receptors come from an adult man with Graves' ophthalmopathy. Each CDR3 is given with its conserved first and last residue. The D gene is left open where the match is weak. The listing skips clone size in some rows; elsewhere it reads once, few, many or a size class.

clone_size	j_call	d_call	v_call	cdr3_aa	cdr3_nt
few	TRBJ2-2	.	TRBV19	CASSMRVLVPGELFF	TGTGCCAGTAGTATGAGGGTACTTGTCCCCGGGGAGCTGTTTTTT
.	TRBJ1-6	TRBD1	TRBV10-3	CAISLNRGDNSPLHF	TGTGCCATCAGCCTAAACAGGGGAGACAATTCACCCCTCCACTTT
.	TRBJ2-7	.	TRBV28	CASSSPYSSYEQYF	TGTGCCAGCAGTTCCCCCTATTCCTCCTACGAGCAGTACTTC
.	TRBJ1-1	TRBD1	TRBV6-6	CASSTGQGIAEAFF	TGTGCCAGCAGTACGGGACAGGGGATCGCTGAAGCTTTCTTT
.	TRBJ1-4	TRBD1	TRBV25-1	CASILGTGNEKLFF	TGTGCCAGCATCTTAGGGACAGGAAATGAAAAACTGTTTTTT
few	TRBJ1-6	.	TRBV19	CATKGDKIKEPLHF	TGTGCCACCAAGGGGGACAAGATTAAAGAACCCCTCCACTTT
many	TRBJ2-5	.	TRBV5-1	CASSLEGGGKTQYF	TGCGCCAGCAGCTTGGAAGGAGGGGGGAAGACCCAGTACTTC
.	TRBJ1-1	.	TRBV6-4	CASSDKENTEAFF	TGTGCCAGCAGTGATAAGGAGAACACTGAAGCTTTCTTT
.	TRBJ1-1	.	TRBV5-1	CASSLGRGIMNTEAFF	TGCGCCAGCAGCTTGGGAAGGGGGATTATGAACACTGAAGCTTTCTTT
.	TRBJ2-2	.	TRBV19	CASTLRTNTGELFF	TGTGCCAGTACCCTCCGGACGAACACCGGGGAGCTGTTTTTT
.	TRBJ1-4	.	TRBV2	CASSATLGGGEKLFF	TGTGCCAGCAGTGCAACCCTGGGAGGAGGTGAAAAACTGTTTTTT
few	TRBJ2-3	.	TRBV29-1	CSVEAGTDTQYF	TGCAGCGTTGAAGCGGGCACAGATACGCAGTATTTT
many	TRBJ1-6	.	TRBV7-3	CASSLTDNSPLHF	TGTGCCAGCAGCTTGACAGACAATTCACCCCTCCACTTT
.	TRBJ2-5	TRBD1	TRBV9	CASSGWDRGRGETQYF	TGTGCCAGCAGCGGCTGGGACAGGGGAAGAGGAGAGACCCAGTACTTC
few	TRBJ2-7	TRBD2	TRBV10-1	CASSESGLPEQYF	TGCGCCAGCAGTGAGTCGGGACTACCGGAGCAGTACTTC